Each of the 5 T cell receptor beta chains below was sequenced from the same sample in a study of T-cell memory formation after mild COVID-19. Using its own MiXCR run on the 5' RACE reads, TCRdb lists one record per CDR3 protein. Of roughly 43,000 distinct CDR3 sequences in the sample, 8.5% to 10% were seen once. The source material was PBMCs or a T cell subset sorted from them (not recorded which). The receptors stem from an adult woman who had mild COVID-19 (a few samples of this study predate the infection). Cell type and time point are not known.

The table lists this clonotype with many counts. V gene TRBV2 combines with J gene TRBJ2-1; D is perhaps TRBD2 (6 bases). The ends were cut back, 6 bases at V and 0 bases at J, with 9 bases in the middle. Per the germline V gene, CDR1 is SNHLY and CDR2 is FYNNEI. The CDR3 is made up of 14 amino acids. The CDR3 DNA sequence: TGTGCCAGCAGAGAGGAGGGCTCCTACAATGAGCAGTTCTTC. Translating gives CASREEGSYNEQFF.

The rearrangement uses TRBV2 and TRBJ1-1; TRBD1 agrees at 12 bases. With 4 bases clipped from V and 0 bases from J, the junction kept 3 bases outside the gene matches. CDR1 and CDR2 (germline): SNHLY, FYNNEI. The CDR3 consists of 16 residues. CDR3 coding DNA: TGTGCCAGCAGTGGGGACAGGGGGCTGTTGAACACTGAAGCTTTCTTT. This sequence encodes CASSGDRGLLNTEAFF.

This clonotype was counted between two and nine times. The rearrangement uses TRBV12-3 or TRBV12-4 and TRBJ2-1; D is perhaps TRBD2 (6 bases). Trimming took off 6 bases at V and 9 bases at J, with 15 bases between the two ends. The CDR3 is 13 amino acids. CDR3 amino acids: CASSRFRGSEQFF. The CDR3 DNA sequence: TGTGCCAGCAGCCGCTTCCGGGGGAGTGAGCAGTTCTTC.

The chain employs TRBV6-5 and TRBJ2-7; tentatively, D is TRBD2 (6 bases). The germline gives CDR1 MNHEY, CDR2 SVGAGI. CDR3 length: 16 amino acids. Trimming stripped 0 bases from V and 2 bases from J, with 14 bases between. The CDR3 loop reads CASSYSMWTIPYEQYF. The CDR3, as DNA: TGTGCCAGCAGTTACTCGATGTGGACTATTCCCTACGAGCAGTACTTC.

By sample share, this clonotype is medium-sized (0.01 to 0.1%). The rearrangement links TRBV6-6 to TRBJ2-4, with D possibly called TRBD1 or TRBD2 (7 bases each). This CDR3 comprises 18 residues. V lost 4 bases and J 0 bases, leaving 19 bases between the germline ends. CDR1 is MNHNY, CDR2 SVGAGI, per germline (reference sequence). The CDR3 loop is CASSFNAGGLIAKNIQYF. In DNA form, the CDR3 reads TGTGCCAGCAGTTTCAACGCAGGGGGACTAATAGCCAAAAACATTCAGTACTTC.